The 27 T cell receptor beta chains listed next were all sequenced from one sample in a study of control samples from healthy donors and cancer patients. Sequencing was performed with immunoSEQ multiplex PCR; in TCRdb, only in-frame clones are kept and a portion is missing. The sample includes 100,000 to 150,000 clones, 80% to 95% of them seen just once. Sequencing was carried out using blood. These receptors all come from a man aged 35 to 55 in good health.

The CDR3 spells CASSLGPFLGNTIYF. The CDR3 DNA reads as TGTGCCAGCAGTTTAGGCCCCTTTCTCGGAAACACCATATATTTT. This chain joins TRBV27 and TRBJ1-3; D ambiguous. Germline V gene lookup returns CDR1 MNHEY and CDR2 SMNVEV (reference sequence). The CDR3 totals 15 residues. Trimming cost V 2 bases and J 4 bases, with 12 bases left between them.

This chain links TRBV2 with TRBJ1-5, with D possibly TRBD1 on 6 matching bases. Germline values: CDR1 SNHLY, CDR2 FYNNEI. With 6 bases removed from V and 0 bases from J, the gap between germline ends came to 15 bases. This CDR3 region has 16 residues. The CDR3 sequence is CASRADRGYSNQPQHF. CDR3 coding DNA: TGTGCCAGCAGGGCGGACAGAGGGTATAGCAATCAGCCCCAGCATTTT.

The CDR3 DNA sequence: TGTGCCAGCAGCCCCAATTTGGGGTGGACAGACACAGATACGCAGTATTTT. It is translated as CASSPNLGWTDTDTQYF. The V call is TRBV5-6, the J call TRBJ2-3; a weak D match, TRBD1 (6 bases). This CDR3 has 17 amino acids. V was shortened by 4 bases and J by 2 bases, with 20 bases between the two germline ends. In germline, CDR1 is SGHDT, CDR2 YYEEEE.

This clone appeared once. The CDR3 protein is CASSRGGVNDGYTF. CDR3 nucleotides: TGTGCCAGCAGCCGAGGAGGGGTGAACGATGGCTACACCTTC. The rearrangement links TRBV2 to TRBJ1-2, with D possibly being TRBD1 (5 bases). This CDR3 spans 14 amino acids. The V and J ends lost 6 bases and 6 bases respectively, with 17 bases between them. From germline, CDR1 is SNHLY and CDR2 FYNNEI. The complete variable domain, with remaining parts taken from reference TRBV2 and TRBJ1-2, reads EPEVTQTPSHQVTQMGQEVILRCVPISNHLYFYWYRQILGQKVEFLVSFYNNEISEKSEIFDDQFSVERPDGSNFTLKIRSTKLEDSAMYFCASSRGGVNDGYTFGSGTRLTVV.

This chain connects TRBV23-1 to TRBJ2-7; D gene ambiguous. TRBV23-1 is an ORF, with its function uncertain. This CDR3 is built from 18 residues. The ends were cut back, 3 bases at V and 2 bases at J, with 23 bases in the middle. The CDR3 DNA is TGCGCCAGCAGTCAGCCCCGGGTACAGAAAGTAAAGACCTACGAGCAGTACTTC. Amino acid sequence: CASSQPRVQKVKTYEQYF.

The chain carries TRBV4-1 and TRBJ2-6; TRBD1 is a possible D gene (6 bases). The V end was cut by 3 bases, the J end by 0 bases, with 12 bases between. Germline V gene lookup returns CDR1 MGHRA and CDR2 YSYEKL. CDR3 length equals 17 residues. The CDR3 region is CASSQWGLGSGANVLTF. The CDR3 DNA is TGCGCCAGCAGCCAGTGGGGGCTGGGCTCTGGGGCCAACGTCCTGACTTTC.

The genes are TRBV2 and TRBJ1-6, with 8 bases identical to TRBD1. The V gene's germline CDR1 is SNHLY and CDR2 FYNNEI. The CDR3 covers 14 residues. Trimming at V came to 6 bases and at J to 7 bases, leaving 5 bases not matched to a gene. CDR3 nucleotide sequence: TGTGCCAGCAGGACAGGGGTCCAAAATTCACCCCTCCACTTT. Protein: CASRTGVQNSPLHF.

The rearrangement joins TRBV3-1 (or the pseudogene TRBV3-2) to TRBJ1-6; perhaps TRBD1 as D (6 bases). V was cut by 2 bases and J by 11 bases, with 13 bases left in between. The CDR3 sequence is 14 residues long. Germline V gene lookup returns CDR1 LGHDT and CDR2 YNNKEL (reference sequence). CDR3 bases: TGTGCCAGCAGCCAAATTACAGGGATACCACCCCTCCACTTT. This gives the protein CASSQITGIPPLHF.

This chain connects TRBV6-5 to TRBJ1-2; no firm D call. The CDR3 runs 11 residues. CDR1 MNHEY and CDR2 SVGAGI come from the germline V gene. The V end lost 6 bases, the J end lost 6 bases, and 8 bases lay between the germline ends. The CDR3 bases are TGTGCCAGCAGAAAATTACATGGCTACACCTTC. Translated, it gives CASRKLHGYTF.

This chain connects TRBV5-1 to TRBJ1-2, with D unclear. Per the germline V gene, CDR1 is SGHRS and CDR2 is YFSETQ. This CDR3 contains 14 residues. Trimming left V 4 bases short and J 6 bases short, with 16 bases between. The CDR3 DNA sequence: TGCGCCAGCAGCCTAGAAACGGGTCCGAATGGCTACACCTTC. Its protein product is CASSLETGPNGYTF.

The chain uses TRBV7-2 and TRBJ2-1; 9 nucleotides agree with TRBD2. CDR1 and CDR2 (germline): SGHTA, FQGNSA. This CDR3 has 15 amino acids. Trimming removed 5 bases from V and 7 bases from J; junction bases left unmatched: 9. The CDR3 region is CASSRGTSRSNEQFF. The CDR3 DNA sequence: TGTGCCAGCAGCCGTGGGACTAGCAGGTCGAATGAGCAGTTCTTC.

The chain employs TRBV11-2 and TRBJ2-1; D tentatively fits TRBD1 or TRBD2 (5 bases each). The V and J ends lost 4 bases and 9 bases respectively, with 16 bases between them. The CDR3 loop spans 14 amino acids. CDR1 is SGHAT, CDR2 FQNNGV, per germline. The CDR3 DNA reads as TGTGCCAGCAGCTCAGGGACCCGATTCAGTGAGCAGTTCTTC. As protein: CASSSGTRFSEQFF. Full variable domain (rest looked up from reference TRBV11-2 and TRBJ2-1): EAGVAQSPRYKIIEKRQSVAFWCNPISGHATLYWYQQILGQGPKLLIQFQNNGVVDDSQLPKDRFSAERLKGVDSTLKIQPAKLEDSAVYLCASSSGTRFSEQFFGPGTRLTVL.

The chain joins TRBV19 to TRBJ1-4; 7 bases match TRBD1. Per germline, CDR1 LNHDA and CDR2 SQIVND (reference sequence). The CDR3 has 15 residues. With V trimmed by 1 base and J by 6 bases, 5 bases remained unmatched. The CDR3 here is CASSIGQGTDEKLFF. The CDR3 region has the DNA TGTGCCAGTAGTATAGGACAGGGAACGGATGAAAAACTGTTTTTT.

This rearrangement joins TRBV6-6 to TRBJ2-1; D might be TRBD2 (5 bases). There are 12 residues in the CDR3. Germline CDR1 reads MNHNY; CDR2 reads SVGAGI (reference sequence). Trimming stripped 2 bases from V and 7 bases from J, with 6 bases between. The CDR3 loop is CASSYGGNEQFF. DNA for the CDR3: TGTGCCAGCAGTTACGGCGGGAATGAGCAGTTCTTC.

The chain is built from TRBV2 and TRBJ2-2; possible D gene TRBD1, 5 bases. The CDR3 is 14 residues long. Trimming cost V 4 bases and J 2 bases, with 8 bases left between them. The germline V gene encodes CDR1 SNHLY and CDR2 FYNNEI. The CDR3 protein is CASSGQQNTGELFF. CDR3 DNA: TGTGCCAGCAGTGGACAGCAAAACACCGGGGAGCTGTTTTTT.

The gene calls are TRBV27 and TRBJ1-1, with D possibly TRBD1 on 5 matching bases. Germline CDR1 MNHEY, CDR2 SMNVEV (reference sequence). CDR3 length: 15 amino acids. Trimming took 5 bases from V and 2 from J, leaving 15 bases between them. CDR3 coding DNA: TGTGCCAGCAGTCTGCATGGGACGGACAACACTGAAGCTTTCTTT. As protein: CASSLHGTDNTEAFF.

The gene calls are TRBV27 and TRBJ1-4, with no clear D. Looked up from germline, CDR1 is MNHEY and CDR2 is SMNVEV (reference sequence). Deletions cut 5 bases from V and 8 bases from J, with 12 bases between. CDR3 length: 13 residues. The CDR3 sequence is CASSQQKGEKLFF. The CDR3 coding sequence is TGTGCCAGCAGTCAACAAAAAGGCGAAAAACTGTTTTTT.

The CDR3 loop is CASSLGPTGTQSTDTQYF. DNA of the CDR3: TGCGCCAGCAGCTTGGGTCCTACCGGGACACAGTCCACAGATACGCAGTATTTT. V gene TRBV5-1 combines with J gene TRBJ2-3, with D possibly TRBD1 on 6 matching bases. The V gene's germline CDR1 is SGHRS and CDR2 YFSETQ. Trimming took 0 bases from V and 2 from J, leaving 19 bases between them. The CDR3 consists of 18 residues.

V gene TRBV6-6 combines with J gene TRBJ2-7, with D possibly TRBD1 on 6 matching bases. The CDR3 consists of 11 residues. Trimming took off 5 bases at V and 8 bases at J, with 10 bases between the two ends. The germline V gene encodes CDR1 MNHNY and CDR2 SVGAGI (reference sequence). The CDR3 DNA follows: TGTGCCAGCAGTACAGGGTATAAGCAGTACTTC. This gives the protein CASSTGYKQYF.

This rearrangement joins TRBV11-2 to TRBJ2-2; possibly TRBD1 for D (6 bases). V lost 8 bases, J lost 2 bases, and 12 bases lay in between. The CDR3 has 14 amino acids. Germline CDR1 reads SGHAT; CDR2 reads FQNNGV. The CDR3, as DNA: TGTGCCAGCGTGCCGGACAGAAACACCGGGGAGCTGTTTTTT. Amino acid sequence: CASVPDRNTGELFF.

This clone was recorded once. The CDR3 nucleotides are TGTGCCAGTAGCCCGAGTTGGTACCAAGAGACCCAGTACTTC. Amino acids: CASSPSWYQETQYF. The chain uses TRBV19 and TRBJ2-5; D uncertain. The CDR3 loop spans 14 amino acids. V lost 6 bases to trimming and J lost 0 bases, with 11 bases between them. The germline V gene has CDR1 LNHDA and CDR2 SQIVND (reference sequence).

Points on this clone: Germline is not matched at one junction end, which may reflect a read error. The sample contains more than one DNA sequence encoding this CDR3. The J gene is TRBJ1-1, the V gene TRBV5-6; D remains ambiguous. Germline V gives CDR1 SGHDT, CDR2 YYEEEE. CDR3 length equals 12 residues. The CDR3 DNA reads TGCGCCAGCAGCTTAAGAACCAATGAAGCTTTCTTT. It encodes CASSLRTNEAFF.

V is TRBV9 and J is TRBJ2-5, with TRBD1 matching 7 bases. Germline assignment: CDR1 SGDLS and CDR2 YYNGEE. This CDR3 contains 15 residues. The V and J ends lost 3 bases and 0 bases, in that order; junction bases with no gene match: 5. The CDR3 here is CASSANRGYQETQYF. The CDR3 DNA follows: TGTGCCAGCAGCGCCAACAGGGGATACCAAGAGACCCAGTACTTC.

Only one count was recorded for this clone. The rearrangement uses TRBV29-1 and TRBJ2-1, with 16 bases identical to TRBD2. Per germline, CDR1 SQVTM and CDR2 ANQGSEA. The CDR3 is made up of 18 amino acids. The junction had 9 bases not matched to a gene; V was cut back by 5 bases and J by 2 bases. CDR3 in amino acids: CSVPGTSGGAPAYNEQFF. Here the CDR3 DNA reads TGCAGCGTTCCCGGGACTAGCGGGGGGGCCCCAGCCTACAATGAGCAGTTCTTC.

The chain has TRBV6-5 and TRBJ1-6; D gene uncertain. This CDR3 comprises 15 residues. V dropped 2 bases and J dropped 6 bases, with 11 bases sitting between them. Looked up from germline, CDR1 is MNHEY and CDR2 is SVGAGI. CDR3 sequence reads: CASSYAIGSNSPLHF. Here the CDR3 DNA reads TGTGCCAGCAGTTACGCGATAGGGTCTAATTCACCCCTCCACTTT.

This clone has only one observation. The chain links TRBV19 to TRBJ1-2, with TRBD1 as a possible D gene (6 bases). This CDR3 is built from 16 residues. In germline, CDR1 is LNHDA, CDR2 SQIVND (reference sequence). The germline V and J ends were trimmed by 4 bases and 2 bases, with 17 bases remaining between them. The CDR3 protein is CASSTGSGALNYGYTF. The CDR3 DNA sequence: TGTGCCAGTAGTACGGGGTCAGGGGCCCTGAACTATGGCTACACCTTC. The full variable domain, in which reference TRBV19 and TRBJ1-2 provide the parts outside the CDR3, is DGGITQSPKYLFRKEGQNVTLSCEQNLNHDAMYWYRQDPGQGLRLIYYSQIVNDFQKGDIAEGYSVSREKKESFPLTVTSAQKNPTAFYLCASSTGSGALNYGYTFGSGTRLTVV.

The chain couples TRBV14 to TRBJ1-2; D ambiguous. V was clipped by 1 base and J by 3 bases, with 6 bases between them. Germline loops: CDR1 SGHDN, CDR2 FVKESK. The CDR3 runs to 13 residues. The CDR3 region has the DNA TGTGCCAGCAGCCAAGCAAGGGACTATGGCTACACCTTC. Translating gives CASSQARDYGYTF.